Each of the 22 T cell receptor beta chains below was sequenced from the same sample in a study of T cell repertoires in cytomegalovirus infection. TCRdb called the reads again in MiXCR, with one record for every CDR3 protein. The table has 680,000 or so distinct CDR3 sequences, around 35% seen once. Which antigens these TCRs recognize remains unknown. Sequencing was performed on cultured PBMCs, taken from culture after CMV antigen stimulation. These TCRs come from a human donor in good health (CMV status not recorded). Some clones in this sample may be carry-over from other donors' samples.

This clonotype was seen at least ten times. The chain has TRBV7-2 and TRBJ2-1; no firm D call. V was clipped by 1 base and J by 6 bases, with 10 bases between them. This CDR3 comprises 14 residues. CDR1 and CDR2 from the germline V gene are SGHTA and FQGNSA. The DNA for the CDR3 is TGTGCCAGCAGCTTAGATTTGTCAAGCAATGAGCAGTTCTTC. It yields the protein CASSLDLSSNEQFF.

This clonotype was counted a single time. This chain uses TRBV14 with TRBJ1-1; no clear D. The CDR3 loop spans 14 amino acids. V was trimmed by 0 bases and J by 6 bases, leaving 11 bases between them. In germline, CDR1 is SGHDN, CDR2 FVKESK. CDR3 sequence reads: CASSQDLESPEAFF. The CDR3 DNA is TGTGCCAGCAGCCAAGATCTAGAATCGCCTGAAGCTTTCTTT. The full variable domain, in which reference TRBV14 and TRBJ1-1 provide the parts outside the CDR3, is EAGVTQFPSHSVIEKGQTVTLRCDPISGHDNLYWYRRVMGKEIKFLLHFVKESKQDESGMPNNRFLAERTGGTYSTLKVQPAELEDSGVYFCASSQDLESPEAFFGQGTRLTVV.

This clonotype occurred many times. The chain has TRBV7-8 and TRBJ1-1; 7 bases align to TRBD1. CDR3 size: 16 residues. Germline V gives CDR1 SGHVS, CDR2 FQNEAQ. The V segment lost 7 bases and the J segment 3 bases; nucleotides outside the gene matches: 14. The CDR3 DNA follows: TGTGCCAGCACCCCTCGCCGGATGGGACAGTACACTGAAGCTTTCTTT. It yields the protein CASTPRRMGQYTEAFF.

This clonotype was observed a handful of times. Written as DNA, the CDR3 is TGTGCCAGCAGATTACCGGGACGGGGCAATGAGCAGTTCTTC. As protein: CASRLPGRGNEQFF. The V call is TRBV6-1, the J call TRBJ2-1; D may be TRBD1 or TRBD2 (5 bases each). The CDR3 is made up of 14 amino acids. The germline V and J ends were trimmed by 6 bases and 6 bases, with 15 bases remaining between them. Germline values: CDR1 MNHNS, CDR2 SASEGT.

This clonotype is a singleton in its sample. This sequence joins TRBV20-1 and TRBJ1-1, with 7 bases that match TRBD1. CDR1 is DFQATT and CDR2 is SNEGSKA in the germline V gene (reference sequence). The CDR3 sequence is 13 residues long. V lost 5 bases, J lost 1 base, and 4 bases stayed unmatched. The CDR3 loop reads CSARQGSNTEAFF. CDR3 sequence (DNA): TGCAGTGCTCGACAGGGATCGAACACTGAAGCTTTCTTT.

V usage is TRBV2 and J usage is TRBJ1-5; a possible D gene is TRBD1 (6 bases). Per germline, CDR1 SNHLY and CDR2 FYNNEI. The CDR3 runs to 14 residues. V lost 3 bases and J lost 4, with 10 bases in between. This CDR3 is CASSDRGVNQPQHF. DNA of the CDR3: TGTGCCAGCAGTGACAGGGGTGTTAATCAGCCCCAGCATTTT.

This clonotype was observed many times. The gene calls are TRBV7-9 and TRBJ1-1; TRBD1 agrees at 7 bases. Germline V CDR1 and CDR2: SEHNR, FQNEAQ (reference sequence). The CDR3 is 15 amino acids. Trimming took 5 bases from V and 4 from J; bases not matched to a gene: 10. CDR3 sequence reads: CASSPRTGLGTEAFF. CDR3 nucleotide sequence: TGTGCCAGCAGCCCCCGGACAGGCTTGGGCACTGAAGCTTTCTTT.

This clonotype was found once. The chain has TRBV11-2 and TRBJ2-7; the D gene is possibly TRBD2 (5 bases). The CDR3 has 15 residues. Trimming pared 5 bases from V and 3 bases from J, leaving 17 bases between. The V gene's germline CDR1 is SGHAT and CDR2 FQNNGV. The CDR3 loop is CASSRRSGSNYEQYF. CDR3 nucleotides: TGTGCCAGCAGCCGGCGGTCGGGGAGTAACTACGAGCAGTACTTC.

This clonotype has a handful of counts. Here the CDR3 DNA reads TGTGCCAGCAGTTCCCCCGGGACGGTGAACACCGGGGAGCTGTTTTTT. Translation gives CASSSPGTVNTGELFF. This rearrangement joins TRBV6-5 to TRBJ2-2; D is possibly TRBD1 or TRBD2 (5 bases each). Trimming took off 4 bases at V and 1 base at J, with 13 bases between the two ends. Per germline, CDR1 MNHEY and CDR2 SVGAGI. The CDR3 sequence is 16 residues long.

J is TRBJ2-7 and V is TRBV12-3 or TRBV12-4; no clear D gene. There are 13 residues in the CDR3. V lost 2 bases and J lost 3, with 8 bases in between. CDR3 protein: CASSLSPLYEQYF. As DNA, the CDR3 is TGTGCCAGCAGTTTATCTCCCCTCTACGAGCAGTACTTC.

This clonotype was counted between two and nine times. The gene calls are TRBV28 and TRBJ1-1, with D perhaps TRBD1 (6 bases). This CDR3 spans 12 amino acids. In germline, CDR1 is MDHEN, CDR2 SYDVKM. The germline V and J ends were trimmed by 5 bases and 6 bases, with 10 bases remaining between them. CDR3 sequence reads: CASSTGIAEAFF. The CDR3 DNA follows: TGTGCCAGCAGTACAGGGATAGCTGAAGCTTTCTTT.

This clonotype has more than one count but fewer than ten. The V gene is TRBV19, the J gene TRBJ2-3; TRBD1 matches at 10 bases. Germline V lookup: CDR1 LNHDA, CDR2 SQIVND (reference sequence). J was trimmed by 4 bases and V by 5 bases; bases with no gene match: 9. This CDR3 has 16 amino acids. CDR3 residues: CASSPETTGGADTQYF. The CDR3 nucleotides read TGTGCCAGTAGTCCCGAAACGACAGGGGGCGCAGATACGCAGTATTTT.

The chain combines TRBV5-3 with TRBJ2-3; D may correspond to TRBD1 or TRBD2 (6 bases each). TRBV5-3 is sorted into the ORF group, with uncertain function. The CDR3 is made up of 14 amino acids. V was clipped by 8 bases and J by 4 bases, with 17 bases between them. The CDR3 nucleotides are TGTGCCAGCAGCGCGGAGAGGGGGGCAGATACGCAGTATTTT. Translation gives CASSAERGADTQYF.

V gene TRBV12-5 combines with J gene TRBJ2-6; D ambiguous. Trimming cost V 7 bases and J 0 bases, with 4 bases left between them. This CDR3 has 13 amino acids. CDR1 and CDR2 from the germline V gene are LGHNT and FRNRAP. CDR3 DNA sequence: TGTGCTAGTGCAAGCTCTGGGGCCAACGTCCTGACTTTC. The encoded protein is CASASSGANVLTF.

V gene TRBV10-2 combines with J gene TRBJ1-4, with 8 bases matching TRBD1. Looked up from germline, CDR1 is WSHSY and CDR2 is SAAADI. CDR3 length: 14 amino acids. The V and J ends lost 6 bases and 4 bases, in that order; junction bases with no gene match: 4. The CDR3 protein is CASSPGGFNEKLFF. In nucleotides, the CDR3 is TGCGCCAGCAGCCCAGGGGGCTTTAATGAAAAACTGTTTTTT.

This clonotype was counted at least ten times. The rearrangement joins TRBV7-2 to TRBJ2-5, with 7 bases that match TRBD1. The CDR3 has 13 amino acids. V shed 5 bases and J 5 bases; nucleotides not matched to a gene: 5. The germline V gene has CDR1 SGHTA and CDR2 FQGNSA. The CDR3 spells CASSDGTVETQYF. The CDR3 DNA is TGTGCCAGCAGCGATGGGACAGTCGAGACCCAGTACTTC. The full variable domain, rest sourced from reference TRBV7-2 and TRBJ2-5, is GAGVSQSPSNKVTEKGKDVELRCDPISGHTALYWYRQSLGQGLEFLIYFQGNSAPDKSGLPSDRFSAERTGGSVSTLTIQRTQQEDSAVYLCASSDGTVETQYFGPGTRLLVL.

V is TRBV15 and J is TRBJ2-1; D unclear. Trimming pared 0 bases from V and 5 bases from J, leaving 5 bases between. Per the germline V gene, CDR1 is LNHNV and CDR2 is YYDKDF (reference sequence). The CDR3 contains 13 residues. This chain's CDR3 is CATSRDPDNEQFF. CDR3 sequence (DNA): TGTGCCACCAGCAGAGATCCGGACAATGAGCAGTTCTTC.

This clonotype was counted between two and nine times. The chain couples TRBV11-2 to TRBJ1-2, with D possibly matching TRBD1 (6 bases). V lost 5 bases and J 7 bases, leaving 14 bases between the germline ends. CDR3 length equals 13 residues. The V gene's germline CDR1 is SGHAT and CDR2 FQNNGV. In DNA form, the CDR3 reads TGTGCCAGCAGCGACAGAGGGGGGTCTGGCTACACCTTC. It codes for CASSDRGGSGYTF.

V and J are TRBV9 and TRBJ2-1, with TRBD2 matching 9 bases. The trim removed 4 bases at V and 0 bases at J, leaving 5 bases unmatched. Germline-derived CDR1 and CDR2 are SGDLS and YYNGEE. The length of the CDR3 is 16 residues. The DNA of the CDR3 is TGTGCCAGCAGCAAGACTAGCGGTAGCTCCTACAATGAGCAGTTCTTC. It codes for CASSKTSGSSYNEQFF.

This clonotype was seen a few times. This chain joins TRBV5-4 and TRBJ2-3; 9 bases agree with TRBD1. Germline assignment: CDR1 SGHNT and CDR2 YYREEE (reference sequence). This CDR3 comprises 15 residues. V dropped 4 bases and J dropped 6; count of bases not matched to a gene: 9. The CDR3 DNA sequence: TGTGCCAGCAGCCCCCCGGGACAGGGTTTCGATACGCAGTATTTT. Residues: CASSPPGQGFDTQYF.

The CDR3 sequence is CASSFTGTREGEKLFF. CDR3 DNA: TGCGCCAGCAGCTTTACAGGCACTCGGGAGGGTGAAAAACTGTTTTTT. This sequence joins TRBV5-1 and TRBJ1-4, with D perhaps TRBD1 (5 bases). CDR1 SGHRS and CDR2 YFSETQ come from the germline V gene. The CDR3 length is 16 residues. The V end lost 2 bases, the J end lost 7 bases, and 18 bases lay between the germline ends.

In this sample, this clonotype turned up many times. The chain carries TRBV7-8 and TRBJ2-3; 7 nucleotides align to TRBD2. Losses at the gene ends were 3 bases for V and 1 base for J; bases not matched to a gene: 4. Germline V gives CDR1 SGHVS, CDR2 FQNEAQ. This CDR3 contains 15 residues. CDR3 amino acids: CASSLISGGTDTQYF. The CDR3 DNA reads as TGTGCCAGCAGCTTGATAAGCGGGGGCACAGATACGCAGTATTTT.